This T cell receptor (beta chain) is from a study of cytomegalovirus exposure and HLA in healthy donors. Regarding the study as a whole: Most TCR sequences were rare, but some public TCRs occurred in many donors.

About this clone itself: The antigen is undetermined.

It was with 60 Vbeta and 13 Jbeta primers that the PCR ran. The method was immunoSEQ multiplex PCR; TCRdb's version includes in-frame clones alone and lacks a portion of them. The sample consists of approximately 220,000 clones, approximately 79% of them appearing once. The germline V gene has CDR1 MNHEY and CDR2 SVGAGI. The CDR3 runs to 14 residues. Unmatched junction bases numbered 8, after V lost 6 bases and J lost 4 bases. The origin of this receptor is a male donor in good health and CMV-seronegative. The specimen sequenced was PBMCs. The chain links TRBV6-5 to TRBJ2-7, with 8 nucleotides matching TRBD2. The CDR3 nucleotides are TGTGCCAGCAGATCCGGGGGGGAAGGATACGAGCAGTACTTC. Its translation is CASRSGGEGYEQYF.